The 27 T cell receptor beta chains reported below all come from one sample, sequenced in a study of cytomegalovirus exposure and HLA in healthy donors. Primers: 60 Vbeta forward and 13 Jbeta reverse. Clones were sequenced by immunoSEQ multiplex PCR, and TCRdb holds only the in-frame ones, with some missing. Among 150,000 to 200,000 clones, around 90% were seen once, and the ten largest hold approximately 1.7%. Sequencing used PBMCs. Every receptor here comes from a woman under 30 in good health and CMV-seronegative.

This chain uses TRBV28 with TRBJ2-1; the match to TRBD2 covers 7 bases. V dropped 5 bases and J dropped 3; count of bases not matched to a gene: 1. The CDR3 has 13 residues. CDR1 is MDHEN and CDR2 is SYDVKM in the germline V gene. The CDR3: CASSGGSYNEQFF. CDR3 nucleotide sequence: TGTGCCAGCAGTGGCGGGAGCTACAATGAGCAGTTCTTC.

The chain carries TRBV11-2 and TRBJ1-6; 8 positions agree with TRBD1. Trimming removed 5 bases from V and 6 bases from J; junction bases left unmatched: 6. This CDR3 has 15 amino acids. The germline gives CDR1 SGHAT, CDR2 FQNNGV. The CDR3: CASSITTGGNSPLHF. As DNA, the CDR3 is TGTGCCAGCAGCATAACCACAGGGGGTAATTCACCCCTCCACTTT.

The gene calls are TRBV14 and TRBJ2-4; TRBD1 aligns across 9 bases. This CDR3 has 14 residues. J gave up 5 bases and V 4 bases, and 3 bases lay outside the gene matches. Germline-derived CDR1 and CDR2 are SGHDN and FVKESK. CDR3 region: CASSLRTGENIQYF. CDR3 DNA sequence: TGTGCCAGCAGCCTCCGGACAGGGGAAAACATTCAGTACTTC.

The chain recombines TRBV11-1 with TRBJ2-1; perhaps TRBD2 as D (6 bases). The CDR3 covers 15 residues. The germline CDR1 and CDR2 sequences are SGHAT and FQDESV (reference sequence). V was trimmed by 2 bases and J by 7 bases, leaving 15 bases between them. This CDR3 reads CASSLSPGTRNEQFF. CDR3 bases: TGTGCCAGCAGCTTATCCCCCGGGACTCGAAATGAGCAGTTCTTC.

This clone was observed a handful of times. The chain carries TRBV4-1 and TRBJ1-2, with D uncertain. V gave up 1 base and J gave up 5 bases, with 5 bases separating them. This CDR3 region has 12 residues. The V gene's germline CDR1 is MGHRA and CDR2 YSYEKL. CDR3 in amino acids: CASSQVLYGYTF. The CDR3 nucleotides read TGCGCCAGCAGCCAAGTCCTGTATGGCTACACCTTC.

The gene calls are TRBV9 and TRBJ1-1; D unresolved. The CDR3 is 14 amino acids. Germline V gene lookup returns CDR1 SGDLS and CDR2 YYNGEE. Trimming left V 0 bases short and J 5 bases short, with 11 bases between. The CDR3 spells CASSVEEGRTEAFF. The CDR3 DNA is TGTGCCAGCAGCGTAGAGGAGGGTAGGACTGAAGCTTTCTTT.

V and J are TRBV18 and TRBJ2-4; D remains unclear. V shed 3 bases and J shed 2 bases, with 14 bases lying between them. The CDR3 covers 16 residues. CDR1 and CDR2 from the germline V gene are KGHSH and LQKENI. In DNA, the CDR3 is TGTGCCAGCTCACCCCCCGGTTCTCTGACCAAAAACATTCAGTACTTC. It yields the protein CASSPPGSLTKNIQYF.

The CDR3: CASSLSGLAATLPYEQYF. The CDR3 DNA reads TGTGCCAGCAGTTTATCGGGGCTAGCGGCTACACTTCCCTACGAGCAGTACTTC. This chain uses TRBV27 with TRBJ2-7, with 7 bases that match TRBD2. With 0 bases clipped from V and 2 bases from J, the junction kept 13 bases outside the gene matches. In germline, CDR1 is MNHEY, CDR2 SMNVEV (reference sequence). CDR3 length equals 18 residues.

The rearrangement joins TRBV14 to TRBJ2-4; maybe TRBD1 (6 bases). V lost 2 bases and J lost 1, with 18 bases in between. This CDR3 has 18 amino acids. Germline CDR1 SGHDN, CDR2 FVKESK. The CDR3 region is CASSQLYSRDIAKNIQYF. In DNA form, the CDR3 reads TGTGCCAGCAGCCAATTATATTCCCGGGACATTGCCAAAAACATTCAGTACTTC.

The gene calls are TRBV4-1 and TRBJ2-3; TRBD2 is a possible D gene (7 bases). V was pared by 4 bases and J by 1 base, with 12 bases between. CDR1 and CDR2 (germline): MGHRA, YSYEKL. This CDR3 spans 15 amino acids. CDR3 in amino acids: CASSLGGEGTDTQYF. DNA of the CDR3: TGCGCCAGCAGCCTAGGGGGGGAGGGCACAGATACGCAGTATTTT.

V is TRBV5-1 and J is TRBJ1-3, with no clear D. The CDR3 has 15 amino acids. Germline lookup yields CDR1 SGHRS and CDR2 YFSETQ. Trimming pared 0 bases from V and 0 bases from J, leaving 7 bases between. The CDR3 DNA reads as TGCGCCAGCAGCTTGGGGACTACCTCTGGAAACACCATATATTTT. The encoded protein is CASSLGTTSGNTIYF.

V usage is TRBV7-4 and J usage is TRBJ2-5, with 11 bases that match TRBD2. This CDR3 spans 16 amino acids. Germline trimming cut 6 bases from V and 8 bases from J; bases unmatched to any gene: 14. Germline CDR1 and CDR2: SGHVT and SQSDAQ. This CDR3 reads CASRKRSGGVEGTQYF. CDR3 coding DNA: TGTGCCAGCAGGAAACGTAGCGGGGGGGTCGAGGGTACCCAGTACTTC. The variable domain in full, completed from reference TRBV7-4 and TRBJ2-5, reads GAGVSQSPRYKVAKRGRDVALRCDSISGHVTLYWYRQTLGQGSEVLTYSQSDAQRDKSGRPSGRFSAERPERSVSTLKIQRTEQGDSAVYLCASRKRSGGVEGTQYFGPGTRLLVL.

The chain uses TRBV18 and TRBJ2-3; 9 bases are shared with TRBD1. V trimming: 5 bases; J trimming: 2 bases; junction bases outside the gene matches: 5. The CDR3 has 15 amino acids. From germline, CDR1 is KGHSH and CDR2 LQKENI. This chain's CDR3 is CASSGTGTYTDTQYF. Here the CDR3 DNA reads TGTGCCAGCTCAGGGACAGGGACGTACACAGATACGCAGTATTTT.

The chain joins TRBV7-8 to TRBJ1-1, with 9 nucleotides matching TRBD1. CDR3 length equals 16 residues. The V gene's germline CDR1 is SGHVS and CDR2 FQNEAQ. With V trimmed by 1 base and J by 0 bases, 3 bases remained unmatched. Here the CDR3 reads CASSLDRGLMNTEAFF. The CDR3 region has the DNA TGTGCCAGCAGCTTAGACAGGGGGCTCATGAACACTGAAGCTTTCTTT.

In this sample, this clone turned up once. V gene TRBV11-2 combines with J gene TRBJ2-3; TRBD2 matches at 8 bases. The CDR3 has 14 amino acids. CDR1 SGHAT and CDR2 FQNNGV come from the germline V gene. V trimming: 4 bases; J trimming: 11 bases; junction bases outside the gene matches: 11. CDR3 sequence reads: CASSSKFVRGEQYF. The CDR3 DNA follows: TGTGCCAGCAGCTCTAAATTCGTGCGGGGGGAGCAGTATTTT.

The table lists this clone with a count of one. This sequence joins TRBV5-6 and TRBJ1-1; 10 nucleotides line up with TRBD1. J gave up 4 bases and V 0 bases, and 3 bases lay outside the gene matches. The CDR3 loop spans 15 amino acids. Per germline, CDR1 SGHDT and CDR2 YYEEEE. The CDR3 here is CASSLEDRGGTEAFF. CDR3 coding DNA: TGTGCCAGCAGCTTGGAGGACAGGGGGGGCACTGAAGCTTTCTTT.

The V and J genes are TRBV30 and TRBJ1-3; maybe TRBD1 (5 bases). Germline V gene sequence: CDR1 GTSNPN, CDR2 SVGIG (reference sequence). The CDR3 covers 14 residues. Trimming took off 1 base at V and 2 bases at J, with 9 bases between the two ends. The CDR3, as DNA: TGTGCCTGGAGTGCGGGAGGGGCTGGAAACACCATATATTTT. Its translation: CAWSAGGAGNTIYF.

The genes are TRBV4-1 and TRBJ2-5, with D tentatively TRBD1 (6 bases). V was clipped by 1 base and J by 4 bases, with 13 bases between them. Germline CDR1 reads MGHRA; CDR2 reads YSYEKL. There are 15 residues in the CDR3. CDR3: CASSQGGTGIETQYF. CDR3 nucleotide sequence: TGCGCCAGCAGCCAAGGCGGTACAGGGATAGAGACCCAGTACTTC.

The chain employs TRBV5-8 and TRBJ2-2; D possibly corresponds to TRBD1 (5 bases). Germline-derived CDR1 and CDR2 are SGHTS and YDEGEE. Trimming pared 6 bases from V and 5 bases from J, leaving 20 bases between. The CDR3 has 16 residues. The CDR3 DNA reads TGTGCCAGCACCAAATTCCAGGGCTCGGAGACCGGGGAGCTGTTTTTT. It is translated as CASTKFQGSETGELFF.

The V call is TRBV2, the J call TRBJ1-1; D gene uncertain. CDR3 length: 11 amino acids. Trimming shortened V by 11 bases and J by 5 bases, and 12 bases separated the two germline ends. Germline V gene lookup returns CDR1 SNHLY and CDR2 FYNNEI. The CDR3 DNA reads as TGTGCCCGGGAAAGTGGGACTGAAGCTTTCTTT. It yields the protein CARESGTEAFF.

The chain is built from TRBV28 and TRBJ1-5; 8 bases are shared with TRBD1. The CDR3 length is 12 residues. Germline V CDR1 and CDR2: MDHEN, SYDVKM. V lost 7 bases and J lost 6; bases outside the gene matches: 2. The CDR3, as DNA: TGTGCCAGCATTGACAGGGGTCAGCCCCAGCATTTT. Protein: CASIDRGQPQHF.

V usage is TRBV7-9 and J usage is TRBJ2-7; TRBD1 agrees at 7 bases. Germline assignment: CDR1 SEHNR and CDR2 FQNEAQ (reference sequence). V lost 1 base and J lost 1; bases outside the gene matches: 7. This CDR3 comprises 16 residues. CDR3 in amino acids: CASSLGLRGRSYEQYF. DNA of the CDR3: TGTGCCAGCAGCTTAGGTTTAAGGGGGCGTTCCTACGAGCAGTACTTC.

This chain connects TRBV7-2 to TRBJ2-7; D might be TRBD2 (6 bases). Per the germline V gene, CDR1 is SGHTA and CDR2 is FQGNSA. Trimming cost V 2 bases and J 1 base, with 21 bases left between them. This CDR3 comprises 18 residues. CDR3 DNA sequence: TGTGCCAGCAGCTTAAGGGCCGGCGGGGCGGGTCGATCCTACGAGCAGTACTTC. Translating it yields CASSLRAGGAGRSYEQYF.

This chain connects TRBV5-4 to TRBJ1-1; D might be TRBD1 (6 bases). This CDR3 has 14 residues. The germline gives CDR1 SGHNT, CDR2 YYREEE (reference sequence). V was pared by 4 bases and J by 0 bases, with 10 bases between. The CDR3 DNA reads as TGTGCCAGCAGCGTGGACAGTATGAACACTGAAGCTTTCTTT. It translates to CASSVDSMNTEAFF.

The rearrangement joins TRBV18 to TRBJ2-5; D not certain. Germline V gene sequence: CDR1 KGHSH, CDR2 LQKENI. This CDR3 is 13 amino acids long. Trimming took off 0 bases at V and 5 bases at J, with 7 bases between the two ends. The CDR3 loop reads CASSPPSEETQYF. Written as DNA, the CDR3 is TGTGCCAGCTCACCACCGAGTGAGGAGACCCAGTACTTC.

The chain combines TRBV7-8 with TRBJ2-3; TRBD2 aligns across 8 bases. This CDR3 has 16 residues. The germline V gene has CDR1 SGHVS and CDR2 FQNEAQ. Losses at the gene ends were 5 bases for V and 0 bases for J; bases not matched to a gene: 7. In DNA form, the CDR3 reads TGTGCCAGCAGCAATGGCGGGGGGACTAGCACAGATACGCAGTATTTT. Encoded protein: CASSNGGGTSTDTQYF.

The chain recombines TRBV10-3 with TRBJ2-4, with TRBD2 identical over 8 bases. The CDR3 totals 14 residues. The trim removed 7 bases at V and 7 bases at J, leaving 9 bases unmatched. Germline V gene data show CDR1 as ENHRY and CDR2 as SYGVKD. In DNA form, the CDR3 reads TGTGCCATCAAGGACATAGCGGGGCCTAACATTCAGTACTTC. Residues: CAIKDIAGPNIQYF.